The 7 T cell receptor beta chains listed next were all sequenced from one sample in a study of control samples from healthy donors and cancer patients. The assay was immunoSEQ multiplex PCR, and TCRdb's table has in-frame clones only and misses some. The table records about 190,000 clones, around 90% of them present only once. The source material was blood. These TCRs come from a man aged 25-45 years in good health.

The chain has TRBV6-5 and TRBJ1-6; D is ambiguous. Trimming removed 7 bases at V and 7 bases at J, with 14 bases between. The CDR3 runs 14 residues. Germline loops: CDR1 MNHEY, CDR2 SVGAGI. This CDR3 reads CASTTLSNNSPLHF. CDR3 nucleotides: TGTGCCAGCACCACCCTGTCTAACAATTCACCCCTCCACTTT.

J is TRBJ1-1 and V is TRBV11-2; D remains unclear. Germline loops: CDR1 SGHAT, CDR2 FQNNGV. The CDR3 has 14 amino acids. Deletions cut 1 base from V and 1 base from J, with 7 bases between. Written as DNA, the CDR3 is TGTGCCAGCAGCTTAGTTAATGGGAACACTGAAGCTTTCTTT. It specifies CASSLVNGNTEAFF.

This rearrangement joins TRBV7-9 to TRBJ1-4; a possible D gene is TRBD1 (5 bases). Deletions cut 4 bases from V and 7 bases from J, with 19 bases between. The CDR3 length is 16 residues. CDR1 and CDR2 from the germline V gene are SEHNR and FQNEAQ (reference sequence). CDR3 nucleotides: TGTGCCAGCAGCTCAAGTGTCGTAGGGACCGGTGAAAAACTGTTTTTT. It yields the protein CASSSSVVGTGEKLFF.

This clone has more than one count but fewer than ten. The V and J genes are TRBV6-1 and TRBJ2-1; D may be TRBD1 (6 bases). V shed 0 bases and J shed 1 base, with 16 bases lying between them. CDR1 and CDR2 (germline): MNHNS, SASEGT. The CDR3 runs to 18 residues. CDR3 protein: CASSEASGQGPSYNEQFF. CDR3 bases: TGTGCCAGCAGTGAAGCCAGTGGGCAGGGGCCTTCCTACAATGAGCAGTTCTTC.

V and J are TRBV2 and TRBJ2-6; D assignment may be TRBD1 or TRBD2 (5 bases each). Germline values: CDR1 SNHLY, CDR2 FYNNEI. The CDR3 length is 14 residues. This chain's CDR3 is CANPGSSGANVLTF. CDR3 in DNA: TGTGCTAACCCAGGGAGCTCTGGGGCCAACGTCCTGACTTTC. The full variable domain, completed using reference TRBV2 and TRBJ2-6, is EPEVTQTPSHQVTQMGQEVILRCVPISNHLYFYWYRQILGQKVEFLVSFYNNEISEKSEIFDDQFSVERPDGSNFTLKIRSTKLEDSAMYFCANPGSSGANVLTFGAGSRLTVL.

Of note for this clone: The same CDR3 can be traced to other DNA sequences in this sample. The chain links TRBV27 to TRBJ1-5; D gene unclear. Per the germline V gene, CDR1 is MNHEY and CDR2 is SMNVEV (reference sequence). The CDR3 has 13 residues. V lost 2 bases to trimming and J lost 0 bases, with 2 bases between them. CDR3 DNA: TGTGCCAGCAGTTTACGTAGCAATCAGCCCCAGCATTTT. It encodes CASSLRSNQPQHF.

The chain carries TRBV14 and TRBJ1-3, with a weak D call TRBD1 (6 bases). The CDR3 length is 15 residues. V lost 1 base, J lost 3 bases, and 10 bases lay in between. Germline values: CDR1 SGHDN, CDR2 FVKESK. CDR3: CASSQVQGFGNTIYF. The CDR3 coding sequence is TGTGCCAGCAGCCAAGTACAGGGCTTTGGAAACACCATATATTTT.